The next 15 T cell receptor beta chains were all read from a single sample in a study of regulatory T cells in long-lasting Graves disease. The time point: persistent/refractory GD, antithyroid drugs over 5 years with positive TRAb. RNA extracted from PBMCs served as the sequencing template. For TCR beta, libraries came from iRepertoire HTBI primers and Arm-PCR of CDR3 regions. From the multiplex PCR reads, TCRdb called clonotypes with MiXCR, one entry per CDR3 protein. The table has over 250,000 distinct CDR3 sequences, around 23% seen once. The source material was peripheral blood mononuclear cells (PBMCs), sampled when the disease was refractory, from a patient treated with antithyroid drugs. These TCRs come from a female donor with Graves disease.

This clonotype was recorded at least ten times. The chain has TRBV12-3 or TRBV12-4 and TRBJ1-5; D is possibly TRBD1 (5 bases). The CDR3 covers 16 residues. Trimming removed 3 bases at V and 3 bases at J, with 15 bases between. CDR3 nucleotides: TGTGCCAGCAGTTTCGGCAGGTTGGGGGTCAATCAGCCCCAGCATTTT. This encodes CASSFGRLGVNQPQHF.

In its sample, this clonotype was seen once. The J gene is TRBJ1-1, the V gene TRBV27, with D tentatively TRBD1 (5 bases). Germline V gene data show CDR1 as MNHEY and CDR2 as SMNVEV (reference sequence). The CDR3 extends over 17 amino acids. V was clipped by 4 bases and J by 4 bases, with 22 bases between them. The CDR3 protein is CASSSPPGRRGGTEAFF. DNA of the CDR3: TGTGCCAGCAGTTCGCCTCCGGGACGGCGGGGGGGCACTGAAGCTTTCTTT.

Only a few counts were recorded for this clonotype. The chain uses TRBV6-6 and TRBJ1-4; D is uncertain. The CDR3 runs to 15 residues. The germline V and J ends were trimmed by 0 bases and 7 bases, with 12 bases remaining between them. The germline gives CDR1 MNHNY, CDR2 SVGAGI (reference sequence). CDR3 bases: TGTGCCAGCAGTTACTCGACCGGGGAGGGTGAAAAACTGTTTTTT. Amino acid sequence: CASSYSTGEGEKLFF.

This clonotype was seen only a few times. The V call is TRBV15, the J call TRBJ2-2; D remains unclear. The length of the CDR3 is 14 residues. V gave up 4 bases and J gave up 0 bases, with 6 bases separating them. Germline CDR1 LNHNV, CDR2 YYDKDF (reference sequence). DNA for the CDR3: TGTGCCACCAGCATCCATACGAACACCGGGGAGCTGTTTTTT. It specifies CATSIHTNTGELFF.

V usage is TRBV6-2 or TRBV6-3 and J usage is TRBJ1-5, with D maybe TRBD1 (5 bases). The CDR3 has 16 residues. The germline gives CDR1 MNHEY, CDR2 SVGEGT. V lost 0 bases, J lost 1 base, and 10 bases lay in between. CDR3 coding DNA: TGTGCCAGCAGTTACTCACGGACAATCAGCAATCAGCCCCAGCATTTT. Translation: CASSYSRTISNQPQHF.

This clonotype was counted only a few times. The V gene is TRBV20-1, the J gene TRBJ2-2; TRBD1 might be the D (5 bases). The CDR3 sequence is 14 residues long. V dropped 4 bases and J dropped 0 bases, with 9 bases sitting between them. The V gene's germline CDR1 is DFQATT and CDR2 SNEGSKA (reference sequence). CDR3 nucleotides: TGCAGTGCTACTGACAGTTCGAACACCGGGGAGCTGTTTTTT. Translated: CSATDSSNTGELFF.

This clonotype was picked up many times. The V and J genes are TRBV11-2 and TRBJ2-7, with 11 positions matching TRBD2. There are 15 residues in the CDR3. Trimming removed 5 bases from V and 2 bases from J; junction bases left unmatched: 5. Germline V gives CDR1 SGHAT, CDR2 FQNNGV. In nucleotides, the CDR3 is TGTGCCAGCAGCCTAGCGGGAGGAAATACCTACGAGCAGTACTTC. Translation: CASSLAGGNTYEQYF.

This clonotype was found many times. The chain couples TRBV2 to TRBJ1-1, with D maybe TRBD1 (6 bases). The CDR3 has 14 residues. Deletions cut 1 base from V and 7 bases from J, with 13 bases between. The germline CDR1 and CDR2 sequences are SNHLY and FYNNEI. The chain's CDR3 is CASSEVGALSEAFF. The CDR3 nucleotides read TGTGCCAGCAGTGAAGTGGGGGCTCTCAGTGAAGCTTTCTTT.

This clonotype was picked up many times. The chain links TRBV15 to TRBJ2-5; D gene uncertain. The CDR3 sequence is 13 residues long. Per germline, CDR1 LNHNV and CDR2 YYDKDF (reference sequence). V lost 0 bases and J lost 5, with 7 bases in between. The CDR3 coding sequence is TGTGCCACCAGCAGAGAGTTAGAGGAGACCCAGTACTTC. Protein sequence: CATSRELEETQYF. The full variable domain, completed using reference TRBV15 and TRBJ2-5, is DAMVIQNPRYQVTQFGKPVTLSCSQTLNHNVMYWYQQKSSQAPKLLFHYYDKDFNNEADTPDNFQSRRPNTSFCFLDIRSPGLGDTAMYLCATSRELEETQYFGPGTRLLVL.

This chain connects TRBV6-5 to TRBJ2-5; D remains unclear. V lost 0 bases and J lost 2, with 10 bases in between. Germline values: CDR1 MNHEY, CDR2 SVGAGI. The CDR3 is made up of 15 amino acids. The chain's CDR3 is CASSYSILEQETQYF. The CDR3 DNA sequence: TGTGCCAGCAGTTACTCGATCTTAGAGCAAGAGACCCAGTACTTC.

This clonotype was recorded a few times. The genes are TRBV7-8 and TRBJ2-2; D not certain. The CDR3 contains 15 residues. CDR1 is SGHVS, CDR2 FQNEAQ, per germline. Trimming shortened V by 5 bases and J by 6 bases, and 16 bases separated the two germline ends. The CDR3 protein is CASSRNSAAAGELFF. In DNA, the CDR3 is TGTGCCAGCAGCCGAAACTCTGCCGCTGCCGGGGAGCTGTTTTTT.

This clonotype was recorded a few times. The chain links TRBV20-1 to TRBJ1-2, with D perhaps TRBD1 (6 bases). This CDR3 has 13 amino acids. V was cut by 8 bases and J by 4 bases, with 17 bases left in between. Germline assignment: CDR1 DFQATT and CDR2 SNEGSKA (reference sequence). CDR3 amino acids: CSTGIGPGYGYTF. CDR3 in DNA: TGCAGTACAGGGATTGGCCCCGGCTATGGCTACACCTTC.

Details on this clonotype: One end of the junction is discordant with germline, which a read error may explain. The chain is built from TRBV27 and TRBJ2-2; perhaps TRBD2 as D (6 bases). Germline V gene lookup returns CDR1 MNHEY and CDR2 SMNVEV (reference sequence). The CDR3 runs to 13 residues. CDR3 amino acids: CASRETNTAELFF. The CDR3 DNA is TGTGCCAGTCGGGAGACGAACACCGCGGAGCTGTTTTTT.

This clonotype occurred many times. This chain connects TRBV6-1 to TRBJ2-7; 12 bases are a match to TRBD2. The CDR3 totals 15 residues. J lost 2 bases, V lost 5 bases, and 4 bases had no gene match. Germline assignment: CDR1 MNHNS and CDR2 SASEGT. CDR3 residues: CASSPGLAGPYEQYF. The CDR3 bases are TGTGCCAGCAGTCCTGGACTAGCGGGACCCTACGAGCAGTACTTC.

This clonotype occurred a few times. The chain has TRBV9 and TRBJ2-7; the match to TRBD2 covers 12 bases. With V trimmed by 3 bases and J by 5 bases, 9 bases remained unmatched. Germline V gene data show CDR1 as SGDLS and CDR2 as YYNGEE. The CDR3 is 16 amino acids. The CDR3 spells CASSAGLAGLINEQYF. Here the CDR3 DNA reads TGTGCCAGCAGCGCCGGACTAGCGGGACTAATAAACGAGCAGTACTTC.